This T cell receptor beta chain was captured in a study of blood T cell repertoires in COVID-19. About the research overall: PBMCs, B-cell-depleted T cells, or T cells were the source of the cDNA or gDNA that made up the material.

Profiling relied on immunoSEQ multiplex PCR, and the TCRdb table lists in-frame clones only, not all of them. The sample carries hundreds of thousands of clones, around 83% recorded once. CDR3 length: 14 residues. V dropped 5 bases and J dropped 6; count of bases not matched to a gene: 4. The V gene's germline CDR1 is MNHNS and CDR2 SASEGT. This clone was found once. Participants spanned ages about 18 to 89 years and resided in some 22 US areas. Cohort placement rested on clinical history that participants reported themselves. Recovery among Cohort 3 donors was established by two negative PCRs, clearance, or symptom resolution.

Sequenced material: PBMCs or T cells enriched from blood (not recorded which). The V gene is TRBV6-1, the J gene TRBJ1-4, with 9 bases fitting TRBD1. The receptor comes from a woman in her thirties or forties who had recovered from COVID-19. The CDR3 DNA reads TGTGCCAGCAGTAGGACAGGGGTGTATGAAAAACTGTTTTTT. Protein sequence: CASSRTGVYEKLFF.